This TCR beta chain was sequenced during a study of T cell changes during pregnancy in multiple sclerosis. Trimming stripped 4 bases from V and 4 bases from J, with 11 bases between. The CDR3 loop spans 13 amino acids. Germline assignment: CDR1 SGHRS and CDR2 YFSETQ. Data came from immunoSEQ multiplex PCR; TCRdb stores just in-frame clones and leaves some out. The sample gives around 110,000 clones, about 90% of which show up once; 1.5% to 2% is in the top ten. The rearrangement uses TRBV5-1 and TRBJ1-1; D perhaps matches TRBD1 (5 bases). The receptor's source is a female donor with multiple sclerosis, enrolled in a pregnancy study. The sample here was peripheral blood, taken before pregnancy. For the CDR3, the DNA is TGCGCCAGCAGCCCAGGGTATCGCACTGAAGCTTTCTTT. It encodes CASSPGYRTEAFF.